The rows below give T cell receptor beta chains drawn from one sample of a study of T cell responses to AZD1222 COVID-19 vaccine. Sequencing used immunoSEQ multiplex PCR; TCRdb keeps in-frame clones, though not all of them. The table includes about 120,000 clones, 75% to 90% detected once. The sample consisted of peripheral blood, taken on day 0 of MenACWY control vaccination. The receptor set was obtained from an adult in good health. Both conserved end residues are trimmed from each CDR3. The order of the fields is V gene, CDR3 protein.

V gene: TRBV9
CDR3 protein: ASSVSGTGFTGELF

V gene: TRBV6-2/TRBV6-3
CDR3 protein: ASSYRIGQGGSNTEAF

V gene: TRBV29-1
CDR3 protein: SVDPPTSNEQF

V gene: TRBV29-1
CDR3 protein: SISGGAGTNEKLF

V gene: TRBV7-2
CDR3 protein: ASSLTANNSPLH

V gene: TRBV19
CDR3 protein: ASRDRGPQETQY

V gene: TRBV3-1/TRBV3-2
CDR3 protein: ASTPTGITYEQY

V gene: TRBV9
CDR3 protein: ASSSSGQRNTEAF

V gene: TRBV19
CDR3 protein: ASGTGTSPWSHNEQF

V gene: TRBV5-1
CDR3 protein: ASSPSTPITGQSNYGYT